In its sample, the clone carrying this T cell receptor (beta chain) was seen once. Its matching antigen is unknown. This entry is derived from a study of cytomegalovirus exposure and HLA in healthy donors. Profiling relied on immunoSEQ multiplex PCR, and the TCRdb table lists in-frame clones only, not all of them. In the table there are some 170,000 clones, about 89% of which are singletons. V was shortened by 1 base and J by 6 bases, with 13 bases between the two germline ends. This CDR3 contains 15 residues. From germline, CDR1 is KGHSH and CDR2 LQKENI. Study results and caveats: Published work reported that the classifier diagnosed cytomegalovirus status with high specificity and sensitivity. Specificity for CMV antigens was confirmed in vitro for a few of the CMV-associated chains.

The V gene is TRBV18, the J gene TRBJ1-5, with D perhaps matching TRBD1 (6 bases). The sequenced sample consisted of PBMCs. This clonotype was sampled from a man between 18 and 29 years old in good health and CMV-seropositive. Here the CDR3 DNA reads TGTGCCAGCTCACCACTTAACAGGGAGGGTCAGCCCCAGCATTTT. Residues: CASSPLNREGQPQHF.